The entry below describes one T cell receptor (beta chain). Its antigen remains unknown. Primers: 60 Vbeta forward and 13 Jbeta reverse. Profiling relied on immunoSEQ multiplex PCR, and the TCRdb table lists in-frame clones only, not all of them. This table holds approximately 200,000 clones, 65% to 85% found once. The data derive from a study of cytomegalovirus exposure and HLA in healthy donors. General study points: Most TCR beta V segments were productive about 90% or about 30% of the time in an earlier analysis.

This CDR3 region has 14 residues. Looked up from germline, CDR1 is ENHRY and CDR2 is SYGVKD. The V gene is TRBV10-3, the J gene TRBJ1-5; possible D gene TRBD1, 5 bases. The source is a woman between 18 and 30 years old in good health and CMV-seronegative. The sequenced sample consisted of PBMCs. The CDR3 sequence: CASDSGDSNQPQHF. CDR3 DNA sequence: TGTGCTAGTGATTCGGGGGATAGCAATCAGCCCCAGCATTTT.